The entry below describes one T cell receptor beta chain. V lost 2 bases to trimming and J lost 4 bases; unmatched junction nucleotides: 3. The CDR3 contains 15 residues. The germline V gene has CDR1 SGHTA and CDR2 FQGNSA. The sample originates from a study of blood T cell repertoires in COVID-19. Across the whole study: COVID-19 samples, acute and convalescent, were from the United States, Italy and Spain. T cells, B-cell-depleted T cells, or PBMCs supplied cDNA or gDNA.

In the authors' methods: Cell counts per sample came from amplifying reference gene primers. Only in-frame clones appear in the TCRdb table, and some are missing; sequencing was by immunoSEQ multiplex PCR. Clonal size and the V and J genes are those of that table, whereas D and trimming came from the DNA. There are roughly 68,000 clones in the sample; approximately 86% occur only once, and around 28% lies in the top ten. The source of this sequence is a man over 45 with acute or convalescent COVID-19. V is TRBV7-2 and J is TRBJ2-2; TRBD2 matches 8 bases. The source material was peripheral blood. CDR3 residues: CASSLNSGGTGELFF. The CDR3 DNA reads TGTGCCAGCAGCTTAAACAGCGGGGGCACCGGGGAGCTGTTTTTT. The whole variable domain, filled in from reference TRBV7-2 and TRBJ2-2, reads GAGVSQSPSNKVTEKGKDVELRCDPISGHTALYWYRQSLGQGLEFLIYFQGNSAPDKSGLPSDRFSAERTGGSVSTLTIQRTQQEDSAVYLCASSLNSGGTGELFFGEGSRLTVL.